This T cell receptor (beta chain) was sequenced for a study of CD8 T cells in ankylosing spondylitis. TCRdb reanalysed the 5' RACE reads using MiXCR and keeps one entry per CDR3 protein. The table shows 250,000 to 300,000 distinct CDR3 sequences, with 20% occurring only once. The V and J ends lost 3 bases and 1 base respectively, with 6 bases between them. Germline lookup yields CDR1 LGHNA and CDR2 YNFKEQ. The CDR3 sequence is 14 residues long. This clonotype was counted only a few times. What was sequenced was blood, either unsorted or a sorted T cell fraction (not recorded which). The chain employs TRBV4-2 and TRBJ2-2, with D maybe TRBD2 (5 bases). This clonotype was obtained from a male donor with ankylosing spondylitis or in good health (not recorded which). In DNA form, the CDR3 reads TGTGCCAGCAGCCATAGCGTGAACACCGGGGAGCTGTTTTTT. Encoded protein: CASSHSVNTGELFF.